This T cell receptor beta chain appears in the sequencing data of a study of control samples from healthy donors and cancer patients. Sequencing used immunoSEQ multiplex PCR; TCRdb keeps in-frame clones, though not all of them. The sample includes 150,000 to 200,000 clones, approximately 94% of them seen just once. The CDR3 runs 15 residues. The germline gives CDR1 SNHLY, CDR2 FYNNEI. Trimming cost V 6 bases and J 4 bases, with 13 bases left between them. The rearrangement links TRBV2 to TRBJ1-6, with a possible D match to TRBD1 (6 bases). The clonotype was recovered from a man younger than 45 in good health. The sample comprised blood. The CDR3 DNA is TGTGCCAGCAGCTTCCAGGGGCTTTATAATTCACCCCTCCACTTT. Its protein is CASSFQGLYNSPLHF.